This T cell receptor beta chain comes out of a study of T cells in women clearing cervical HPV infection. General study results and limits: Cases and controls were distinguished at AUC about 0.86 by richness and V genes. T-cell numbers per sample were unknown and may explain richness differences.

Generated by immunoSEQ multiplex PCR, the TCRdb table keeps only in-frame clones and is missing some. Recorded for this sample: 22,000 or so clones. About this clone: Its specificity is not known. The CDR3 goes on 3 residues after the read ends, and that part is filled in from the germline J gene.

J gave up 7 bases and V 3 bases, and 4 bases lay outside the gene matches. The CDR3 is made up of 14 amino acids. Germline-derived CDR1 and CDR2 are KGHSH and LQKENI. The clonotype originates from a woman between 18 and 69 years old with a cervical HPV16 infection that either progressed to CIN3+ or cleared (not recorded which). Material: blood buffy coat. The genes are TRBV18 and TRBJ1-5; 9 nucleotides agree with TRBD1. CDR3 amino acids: CASSPDRGSQPQHF. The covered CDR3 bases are TGTGCCAGCTCACCGGACAGGGGCTCACAGCCC.